This note documents a single T cell receptor beta chain sequence. No cognate antigen has been identified for it. The sample holds no much larger clone one base away, and base qualities are not on file. This entry comes from a study of blood T cell repertoires in COVID-19 (dated by TCRdb to 2019 to 2021). The study in broad terms: Samples covering the acute and convalescent phases of COVID-19 were provided by collaborators in the United States, Italy and Spain. The prospective study material was composed of cDNA or gDNA derived from T cells, B-cell-depleted T cells, or PBMCs. The dataset comprised deeply sampled blood TCRbeta repertoires from subjects exposed to, actively infected with, or recovered from COVID-19. The repertoires were made available in a free public database intended to serve as a resource for research on the immune response to SARS-CoV-2. The samples were drawn from the first 160 participants of the ongoing ImmuneRACE study and from 1,254 subjects provided by 6 global collaborators. A de-identified subject ID, COVID-19 status, age in years and sex were almost always included in the sample metadata. Where available, HLA class I and class II types were taken from metadata supplied by the sample provider and were not determined by assay-based typing.

Trimming removed 3 bases from V and 9 bases from J, leaving 9 bases between the germline ends. In the germline V gene, CDR1 corresponds to KGHSH and CDR2 to LQKENI. The CDR3 holds 12 amino acids from the cysteine to the phenylalanine. Only the CDR3 region is kept as DNA, spanning 36 bases read in frame from base 1. Collaborating institutions collected whole blood in K2EDTA tubes following their own protocols. For TCRbeta analysis, collaborators shipped samples as frozen whole blood, isolated PBMCs, or DNA extracted from either of those sample types. Findings and caveats that apply to the study as a whole: Clinical and demographic metadata were provided uncurated, with the amount varying by source and participant.

TCRbeta CDR3 regions were amplified from genomic DNA by means of the immunoSEQ Assay, a bias-controlled multiplex PCR. From the authors' description of their analysis: Nucleated cell counts per sample were estimated from amplification of reference gene primers within the assay. Sequence reads were collapsed and filtered to measure the absolute abundance of every unique TCRbeta CDR3 rearrangement. For each sample, productive Simpson clonality was calculated by taking the square root of Simpson's diversity index across productive rearrangements. The source is immuneACCESS, and TCRdb retained only in-frame sequences with V and J called. Part of the clones is not carried over; for the studies checked, unresolved V genes explain less than half of this, and the remainder is unexplained. That table gives V, J and clone size, and the DNA gave D and trimming. The sample table contains tens of thousands of clones; only one count was recorded for roughly 85% of them. The ten largest clones take up 25% to 30% of the sample.

The receptor was derived from a man aged 45-65 years with active or convalescent COVID-19. The sequence links TRBV18 to TRBJ2-1, with a weak D call of TRBD2 (5 bases match). Input material: peripheral blood. DNA sequence: TGTGCCAGCTCACCGCGTGAGGGTGAGCAGTTCTTC. Its product reads: CASSPREGEQFF.